These 22 T cell receptor beta chains came from one sample sequenced in a study of blood T cells in healthy people across ages. Together with a sample-barcoded 5' primer, a J-beta primer mix was included in a second PCR lasting about 6 to 11 cycles. TCRdb itself ran the 5' RACE reads through MiXCR, one entry per CDR3 protein. Seen here are 600,000 or so distinct CDR3 sequences, around 31% observed once, and the top ten hold around 14%. The sequenced material came from blood. The source of these receptors is a woman over 75 in good health.

This clonotype was seen many times. The genes are TRBV7-2 and TRBJ2-7, with unresolved D. V gave up 1 base and J gave up 0 bases, with 10 bases separating them. Germline CDR1 and CDR2: SGHTA and FQGNSA. CDR3 length equals 15 residues. CDR3 sequence (DNA): TGTGCCAGCAGCTTAGTCCCCGGCAGCTCCTACGAGCAGTACTTC. It translates to CASSLVPGSSYEQYF.

This clonotype was recorded at least ten times. The chain has TRBV7-6 and TRBJ2-7; 8 nucleotides match TRBD2. With V trimmed by 1 base and J by 2 bases, 13 bases remained unmatched. This CDR3 has 18 amino acids. Germline V lookup: CDR1 SGHVS, CDR2 FNYEAQ. For the CDR3, the DNA is TGTGCCAGCAGCTTAGGTCCGGGGGGCGGGGGGCAAACCTACGAGCAGTACTTC. Its translation: CASSLGPGGGGQTYEQYF.

This clonotype was found many times. This chain connects TRBV9 to TRBJ2-3; 11 nucleotides line up with TRBD2. J gave up 2 bases and V 1 base, and 6 bases lay outside the gene matches. The CDR3 has 17 amino acids. Germline CDR1 SGDLS, CDR2 YYNGEE. The CDR3 region is CASSVRTSGPITDTQYF. For the CDR3, the DNA is TGTGCCAGCAGCGTAAGGACTAGCGGGCCGATCACAGATACGCAGTATTTT.

Turning to this clonotype: A much larger clone lies one base from this, so it may be a read error. V is TRBV3-1 and J is TRBJ2-3; D might be TRBD2 (6 bases). Germline lookup yields CDR1 LGHDT and CDR2 YNNKEL (reference sequence). Trimming took 0 bases from V and 5 from J, leaving 18 bases between them. This CDR3 spans 17 amino acids. Here the CDR3 DNA reads TGTGCCAGCAGCCAAGAAGGATCGGAGGGGTGGGGAGATACGCAGTATTTT. Its protein is CASSQEGSEGWGDTQYF.

This clonotype has ten or more counts. The gene calls are TRBV9 and TRBJ1-2, with D possibly matching TRBD1 (5 bases). Germline CDR1 and CDR2: SGDLS and YYNGEE. The CDR3 covers 16 residues. Trimming shortened V by 3 bases and J by 3 bases, and 18 bases separated the two germline ends. CDR3 region: CASSALLVGDDYGYTF. DNA of the CDR3: TGTGCCAGCAGCGCCCTTTTAGTCGGGGACGACTATGGCTACACCTTC.

The chain uses TRBV3-1 and TRBJ2-5; D may be TRBD1 (7 bases). The germline CDR1 and CDR2 sequences are LGHDT and YNNKEL (reference sequence). V was clipped by 4 bases and J by 5 bases, with 14 bases between them. This CDR3 comprises 14 residues. The CDR3 coding sequence is TGTGCCAGCAGCCGTCAGGGGGGCCGTGAGACCCAGTACTTC. Translated, it gives CASSRQGGRETQYF.

Many counts were recorded for this clonotype. CDR3 residues: CSVEPQGASGYTF. CDR3 sequence (DNA): TGCAGCGTTGAACCACAGGGGGCGAGTGGCTACACCTTC. The rearrangement uses TRBV29-1 and TRBJ1-2, with 9 bases that match TRBD1. With 2 bases clipped from V and 7 bases from J, the junction kept 5 bases outside the gene matches. In germline, CDR1 is SQVTM, CDR2 ANQGSEA. The CDR3 totals 13 residues.

Of note for this clonotype: A single base separates this from a much larger clone, so it may be a read error. The V call is TRBV7-2, the J call TRBJ1-2; D is unclear. The V gene lost 2 bases and the J gene lost 12 bases, with 16 bases spanning the gap. This CDR3 has 13 residues. Germline V gene lookup returns CDR1 SGHTA and CDR2 FQGNSA. CDR3 sequence (DNA): TGTGCCAGCAGCTTAAACCGAGGACGGCCCCACACCTTC. Protein: CASSLNRGRPHTF.

This clonotype was counted between two and nine times. This may be a read error: a much more frequent sequence differs by one nucleotide. The J gene is TRBJ2-5, the V gene TRBV5-6; TRBD1 or TRBD2 may be the D gene (5 bases each). Germline V gene sequence: CDR1 SGHDT, CDR2 YYEEEE. The CDR3 has 13 residues. The CDR3 region is CASSLGRVGTRYF. In DNA, the CDR3 is TGTGCCAGCAGCTTAGGACGAGTAGGGACCCGGTACTTC.

The chain joins TRBV20-1 to TRBJ2-7; the D is unclear. The CDR3 has 14 amino acids. V was clipped by 0 bases and J by 0 bases, with 9 bases between them. CDR1 DFQATT and CDR2 SNEGSKA come from the germline V gene (reference sequence). Written as DNA, the CDR3 is TGCAGTGCTAGAGATGGGGTAGGCTCCTACGAGCAGTACTTC. It encodes CSARDGVGSYEQYF.

In this sample, this clonotype turned up many times. CDR3 sequence reads: CSASGTNTGELFF. DNA for the CDR3: TGCAGTGCTTCCGGGACCAACACCGGGGAGCTGTTTTTT. The rearrangement joins TRBV20-1 to TRBJ2-2; D may be TRBD1 or TRBD2 (5 bases each). From germline, CDR1 is DFQATT and CDR2 SNEGSKA (reference sequence). This CDR3 has 13 residues. V was pared by 5 bases and J by 2 bases, with 9 bases between.

The chain is built from TRBV15 and TRBJ1-6; D unresolved. V was clipped by 0 bases and J by 5 bases, with 17 bases between them. In germline, CDR1 is LNHNV, CDR2 YYDKDF (reference sequence). The CDR3 sequence is 18 residues long. CDR3 amino acids: CATSRDPPRRSHNSPLHF. In nucleotides, the CDR3 is TGTGCCACCAGCAGAGATCCGCCTAGACGGTCCCATAATTCACCCCTCCACTTT.

This clonotype occurred a few times. A read error is possible here, since a much larger clone lies one base away. V is TRBV20-1 and J is TRBJ2-1; 7 nucleotides line up with TRBD2. The end of the DNA fits TRBJ2-7 better, so the J call may be wrong. CDR1 and CDR2 from the germline V gene are DFQATT and SNEGSKA (reference sequence). This CDR3 spans 16 amino acids. The CDR3 nucleotides read TGCAGTGCTCTAATCCTTCCGGGACTATACTACAATGAGCAGTACTTC. This codes for CSALILPGLYYNEQYF.

A remark on this clonotype: It may be a read error: a sequence one base away is much more abundant. The J gene is TRBJ2-4, the V gene TRBV15; 8 bases are a match to TRBD1. CDR1 and CDR2 (germline): LNHNV, YYDKDF (reference sequence). This CDR3 spans 17 amino acids. This CDR3 is CATSREGQGGDKHIQYF. CDR3 in DNA: TGTGCCACCAGCAGAGAAGGACAGGGTGGGGACAAACACATTCAGTACTTC.

This clonotype was observed a handful of times. A read error may be the cause here, since a much bigger clone is one base away. J is TRBJ2-5 and V is TRBV6-4; possibly TRBD2 for D (5 bases). This CDR3 has 16 residues. Trimming removed 0 bases from V and 11 bases from J, with 22 bases in between. Germline CDR1 MRHNA, CDR2 SNTAGT. The CDR3 is CASSDSTGRGFNEQYF. The CDR3 nucleotides read TGTGCCAGCAGTGACTCGACGGGGAGAGGGTTTAATGAGCAGTACTTC.

A remark on this clonotype: Given a much more abundant clone one base away, this may be a read error. V is TRBV6-1 and J is TRBJ2-1, with TRBD1 identical over 7 bases. CDR3 length: 15 residues. Germline V gives CDR1 MNHNS, CDR2 SASEGT. Here the CDR3 reads CACRETGTRYNEQFF. As DNA, the CDR3 is TGTGCCTGCAGGGAGACAGGGACAAGGTACAATGAGCAGTTCTTC.

This clonotype occurred many times. This rearrangement joins TRBV3-1 to TRBJ1-4; no clear D. The length of the CDR3 is 14 residues. Looked up from germline, CDR1 is LGHDT and CDR2 is YNNKEL (reference sequence). Trimming took 2 bases from V and 2 from J, leaving 6 bases between them. The CDR3 here is CASSQQATNEKLFF. The CDR3 DNA follows: TGTGCCAGCAGCCAACAGGCGACTAATGAAAAACTGTTTTTT.

In its sample, this clonotype was seen many times. A clone one base away is much larger, so this may be a read error. The chain recombines TRBV7-9 with TRBJ2-5; D is ambiguous. This CDR3 contains 13 residues. The germline CDR1 and CDR2 sequences are SEHNR and FQNEAQ (reference sequence). V was shortened by 5 bases and J by 11 bases, with 18 bases between the two germline ends. This CDR3 is CASSPWVANEQYF. The CDR3 DNA reads as TGTGCCAGCAGCCCCTGGGTCGCCAATGAGCAGTACTTC.

This clonotype was observed many times. This chain joins TRBV20-1 and TRBJ2-7, with 8 nucleotides matching TRBD1. Germline CDR1 reads DFQATT; CDR2 reads SNEGSKA (reference sequence). The CDR3 is 16 amino acids. V trimming: 5 bases; J trimming: 1 base; junction bases outside the gene matches: 13. CDR3 nucleotide sequence: TGCAGTGCTCGACCGGGACAGGTCCCCTTATCCTACGAGCAGTACTTC. Amino acids: CSARPGQVPLSYEQYF.

A word on this clonotype: This may be a read error: a much more frequent sequence differs by one nucleotide. The gene calls are TRBV7-9 and TRBJ2-1, with TRBD1 matching over 10 bases. The CDR3 totals 16 residues. The germline CDR1 and CDR2 sequences are SEHNR and FQNEAQ (reference sequence). J was trimmed by 5 bases and V by 6 bases; bases with no gene match: 10. CDR3 sequence (DNA): TGTGCCAGCAGACTCCTATCCGGGACAGGGGACAATGAGCAGTTCTTC. As protein: CASRLLSGTGDNEQFF.

A note on this clonotype: This may come from a read error, since a much larger clone is one base off. The chain joins TRBV3-1 to TRBJ2-7; 9 bases map to TRBD1. The CDR3 is 11 residues long. Germline V gene lookup returns CDR1 LGHDT and CDR2 YNNKEL (reference sequence). The CDR3 region has the DNA TGTGCCGGCAGCCAACAGGGGGCTCGGTACTTC. This gives the protein CAGSQQGARYF.

The CDR3 coding sequence is TGTGCCAGCAGCCAAGGGACAGTGGGGCACTATGGCTACACCTTC. Its protein product is CASSQGTVGHYGYTF. The chain is built from TRBV14 and TRBJ1-2; D is perhaps TRBD1 (6 bases). The CDR3 has 15 amino acids. V gave up 1 base and J gave up 3 bases, with 12 bases separating them. The V gene's germline CDR1 is SGHDN and CDR2 FVKESK.